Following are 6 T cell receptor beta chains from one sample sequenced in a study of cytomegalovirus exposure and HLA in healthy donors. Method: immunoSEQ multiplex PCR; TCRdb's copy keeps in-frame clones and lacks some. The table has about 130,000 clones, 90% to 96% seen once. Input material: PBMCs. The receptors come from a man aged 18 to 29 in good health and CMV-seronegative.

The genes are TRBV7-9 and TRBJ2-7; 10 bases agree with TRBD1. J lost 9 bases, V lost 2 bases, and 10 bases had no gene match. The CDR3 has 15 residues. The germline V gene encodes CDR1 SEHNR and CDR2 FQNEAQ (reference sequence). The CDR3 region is CASSLIWDRGEGQYF. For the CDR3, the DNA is TGTGCCAGCAGCTTAATATGGGACAGGGGCGAAGGGCAGTACTTC.

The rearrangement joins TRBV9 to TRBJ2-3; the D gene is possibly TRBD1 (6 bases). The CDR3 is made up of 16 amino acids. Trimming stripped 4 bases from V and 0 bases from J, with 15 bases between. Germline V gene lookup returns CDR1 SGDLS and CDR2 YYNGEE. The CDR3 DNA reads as TGTGCCAGCAGCCCAGGACAGTTCCCTAGCACAGATACGCAGTATTTT. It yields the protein CASSPGQFPSTDTQYF. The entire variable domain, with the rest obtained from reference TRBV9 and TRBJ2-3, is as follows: DSGVTQTPKHLITATGQRVTLRCSPRSGDLSVYWYQQSLDQGLQFLIQYYNGEERAKGNILERFSAQQFPDLHSELNLSSLELGDSALYFCASSPGQFPSTDTQYFGPGTRLTVL.

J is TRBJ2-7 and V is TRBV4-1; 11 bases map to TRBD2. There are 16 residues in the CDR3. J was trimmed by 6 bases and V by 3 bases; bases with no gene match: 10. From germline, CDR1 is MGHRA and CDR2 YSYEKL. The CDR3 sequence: CASSHLSGRAGGEQYF. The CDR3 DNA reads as TGCGCCAGCAGCCACCTTAGCGGGAGGGCCGGGGGCGAGCAGTACTTC.

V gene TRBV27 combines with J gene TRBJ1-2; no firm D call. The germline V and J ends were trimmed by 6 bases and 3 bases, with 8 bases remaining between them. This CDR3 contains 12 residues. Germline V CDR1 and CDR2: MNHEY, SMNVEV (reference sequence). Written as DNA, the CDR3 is TGTGCCAGCAGGAGGGAGGACTATGGCTACACCTTC. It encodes CASRREDYGYTF.

The CDR3 spells CASSQGRGTGRYPRNEQFF. The CDR3 bases are TGCGCCAGCAGCCAAGGAAGAGGGACCGGGAGGTATCCCCGCAATGAGCAGTTCTTC. This chain links TRBV4-1 with TRBJ2-1, with 7 bases fitting TRBD2. This CDR3 contains 19 residues. Germline V gene data show CDR1 as MGHRA and CDR2 as YSYEKL. V shed 1 base, J shed 6 bases, and the junction held 18 bases outside the gene matches.

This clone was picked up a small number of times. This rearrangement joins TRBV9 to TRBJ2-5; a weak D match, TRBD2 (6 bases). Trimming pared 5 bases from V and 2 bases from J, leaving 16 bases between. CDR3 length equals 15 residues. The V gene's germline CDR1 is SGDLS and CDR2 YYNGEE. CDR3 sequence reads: CASRRGTGEQETQYF. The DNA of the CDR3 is TGTGCCAGCAGGCGGGGAACTGGAGAGCAAGAGACCCAGTACTTC. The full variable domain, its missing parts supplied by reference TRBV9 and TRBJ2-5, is DSGVTQTPKHLITATGQRVTLRCSPRSGDLSVYWYQQSLDQGLQFLIQYYNGEERAKGNILERFSAQQFPDLHSELNLSSLELGDSALYFCASRRGTGEQETQYFGPGTRLLVL.